The rows below give T cell receptor beta chains drawn from one sample of a study of shared clonotypes between healthy human individuals. The method was immunoSEQ multiplex PCR; TCRdb's version includes in-frame clones alone and lacks a portion of them. Seen here are nearly 1,000,000 clones, about three quarters observed once, and the top ten hold roughly 1.5%. Source material: memory CD4+ T cells sorted from blood. The receptors were gathered from a young man in good health. Both conserved end residues are part of each CDR3. Each record gives: clone size, V gene, CDR3 protein. The size entry is marked missing in some rows and otherwise reads once, few, many or a size class.

clone size: .
V gene: TRBV6-5
CDR3 protein: CASSRRATYEQYF

clone size: many
V gene: TRBV27
CDR3 protein: CASREADSPLHF

clone size: .
V gene: TRBV5-1
CDR3 protein: CASSSSPGDSGNTIYF

clone size: .
V gene: TRBV5-4
CDR3 protein: CASSLISGGPETQYF

clone size: .
V gene: TRBV18
CDR3 protein: CASSPGQGMRDTQYF

clone size: once
V gene: TRBV4-1
CDR3 protein: CASSQGTGTGAGANVLTF

clone size: .
V gene: TRBV6-5
CDR3 protein: CASSSVEGMGNQPQHF

clone size: .
V gene: TRBV5-1
CDR3 protein: CASSKGLAGGPETQYF

clone size: .
V gene: TRBV7-6
CDR3 protein: CASSPPGHYRNEQFF

clone size: .
V gene: TRBV10-2
CDR3 protein: CASSEVEVPGELFF

clone size: .
V gene: TRBV6-5
CDR3 protein: CASSLTVPNGELFF

clone size: .
V gene: TRBV18
CDR3 protein: CASSPMTGDTGELFF

clone size: .
V gene: TRBV10-3
CDR3 protein: CAISEVLGGRSTDTQYF

clone size: .
V gene: TRBV6-5
CDR3 protein: CASRPTSGSQYF

clone size: .
V gene: TRBV6-1
CDR3 protein: CASSDAGQGYSSPLHF

clone size: .
V gene: TRBV29-1
CDR3 protein: CSVETLPGELFF

clone size: .
V gene: TRBV7-2
CDR3 protein: CASSSGQGATGELFF

clone size: .
V gene: TRBV2
CDR3 protein: CASRQSPGFREETQYF

clone size: .
V gene: TRBV6-6
CDR3 protein: CASSQTYEQYF

clone size: .
V gene: TRBV19
CDR3 protein: CASSMGAGHQPQHF

clone size: .
V gene: TRBV29-1
CDR3 protein: CSVGGQGGDTQYF

clone size: once
V gene: TRBV5-4
CDR3 protein: CASSLASGLNTEAFF

clone size: once
V gene: TRBV4-2
CDR3 protein: CASSSRGDSLVYGYTF

clone size: .
V gene: TRBV5-1
CDR3 protein: CASRSSGSSYNEQFF

clone size: .
V gene: TRBV19
CDR3 protein: CASSIDLGRVGDTQYF

clone size: .
V gene: TRBV9
CDR3 protein: CASSGTTGASYNEQFF

clone size: .
V gene: TRBV7-2
CDR3 protein: CASSLERNLDYEQYF

clone size: .
V gene: TRBV5-1
CDR3 protein: CASSLAKGAQARGAIQSGELFF

clone size: .
V gene: TRBV15
CDR3 protein: CATEDRDDIQYF

clone size: .
V gene: TRBV6-5
CDR3 protein: CASSLIRDTEAFF

clone size: .
V gene: TRBV5-4
CDR3 protein: CASSPQGRDTEAFF

clone size: .
V gene: TRBV7-9
CDR3 protein: CASSARGTGEGDEQFF

clone size: .
V gene: TRBV5-6
CDR3 protein: CASSLNRGWTEAFF

clone size: few
V gene: TRBV9
CDR3 protein: CASSATLDNQPQHF

clone size: .
V gene: TRBV30
CDR3 protein: CAWTGTGFNQPQHF

clone size: .
V gene: TRBV30
CDR3 protein: CAWSRSIEQFF

clone size: few
V gene: TRBV28
CDR3 protein: CATHPGLYNSPLHF

clone size: once
V gene: TRBV5-1
CDR3 protein: CASSLELAAGELFF

clone size: .
V gene: TRBV7-7
CDR3 protein: CASSPDRSSYNEQFF

clone size: .
V gene: TRBV6-5
CDR3 protein: CASARGDISGNTIYF

clone size: .
V gene: TRBV5-1
CDR3 protein: CASSSTRVAGGLLDEQFF

clone size: .
V gene: TRBV5-1
CDR3 protein: CASSLGLANWAGELFF

clone size: once
V gene: TRBV27
CDR3 protein: CASSGLAGGQETQYF

clone size: .
V gene: TRBV6-5
CDR3 protein: CASRSSAGGYNEQFF

clone size: .
V gene: TRBV19
CDR3 protein: CASSIDRPNQPQHF

clone size: .
V gene: TRBV28
CDR3 protein: CASSFGDRGTDTQYF

clone size: many
V gene: TRBV29-1
CDR3 protein: CSVGPAQETQYF

clone size: .
V gene: TRBV5-1
CDR3 protein: CASSDGGLQSQPQHF

clone size: .
V gene: TRBV19
CDR3 protein: CASSIGDRYKQFF

clone size: .
V gene: TRBV28
CDR3 protein: CASSLYSGEQYF

clone size: .
V gene: TRBV30
CDR3 protein: CAWDRGARNIQYF

clone size: .
V gene: TRBV18
CDR3 protein: CASSLDSSRGQYF

clone size: .
V gene: TRBV20-1
CDR3 protein: CSASGETEAFF

clone size: .
V gene: TRBV5-6
CDR3 protein: CASSFDKGMVGELFF

clone size: .
V gene: TRBV5-1
CDR3 protein: CASSFTSQETQYF

clone size: .
V gene: TRBV27
CDR3 protein: CASSLWGNGEKLFF

clone size: .
V gene: TRBV2
CDR3 protein: CASRTGTSVINEQFF

clone size: .
V gene: TRBV9
CDR3 protein: CASSYRDRDYEQYF